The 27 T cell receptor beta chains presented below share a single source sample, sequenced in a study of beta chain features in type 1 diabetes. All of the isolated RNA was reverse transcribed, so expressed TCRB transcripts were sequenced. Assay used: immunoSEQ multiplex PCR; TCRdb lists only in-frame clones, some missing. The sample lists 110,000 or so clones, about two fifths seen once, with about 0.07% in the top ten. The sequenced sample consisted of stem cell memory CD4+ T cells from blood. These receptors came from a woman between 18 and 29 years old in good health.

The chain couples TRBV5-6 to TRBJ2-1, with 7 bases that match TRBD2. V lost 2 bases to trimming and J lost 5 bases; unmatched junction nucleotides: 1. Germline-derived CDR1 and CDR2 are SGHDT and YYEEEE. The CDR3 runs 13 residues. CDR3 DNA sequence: TGTGCCAGCAGCTTTGGGACTAACAATGAGCAGTTCTTC. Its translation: CASSFGTNNEQFF.

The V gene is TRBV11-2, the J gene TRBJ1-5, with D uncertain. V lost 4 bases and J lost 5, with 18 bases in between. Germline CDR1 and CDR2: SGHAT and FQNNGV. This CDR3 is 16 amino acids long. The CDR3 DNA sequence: TGTGCCAGCAGCTCCGGCATCCGCAGGAGGCATCAGCCCCAGCATTTT. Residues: CASSSGIRRRHQPQHF.

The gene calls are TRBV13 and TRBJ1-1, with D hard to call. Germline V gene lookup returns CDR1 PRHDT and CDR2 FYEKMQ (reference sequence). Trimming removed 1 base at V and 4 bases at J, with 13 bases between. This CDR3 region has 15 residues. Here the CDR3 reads CASSLVGQVGTEAFF. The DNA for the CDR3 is TGTGCCAGCAGCTTAGTCGGTCAGGTGGGCACTGAAGCTTTCTTT.

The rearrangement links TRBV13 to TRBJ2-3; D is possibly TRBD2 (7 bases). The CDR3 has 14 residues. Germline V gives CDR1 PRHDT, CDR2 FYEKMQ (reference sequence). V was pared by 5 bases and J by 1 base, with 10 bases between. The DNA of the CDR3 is TGTGCCAGCAGCGGGGGGGGGCGCACAGATACGCAGTATTTT. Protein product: CASSGGGRTDTQYF.

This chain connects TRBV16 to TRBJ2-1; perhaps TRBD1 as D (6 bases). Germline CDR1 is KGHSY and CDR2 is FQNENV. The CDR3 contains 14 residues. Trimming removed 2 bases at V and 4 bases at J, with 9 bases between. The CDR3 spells CASSQGDTYNEQFF. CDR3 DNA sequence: TGTGCCAGCAGCCAAGGGGACACGTACAATGAGCAGTTCTTC.

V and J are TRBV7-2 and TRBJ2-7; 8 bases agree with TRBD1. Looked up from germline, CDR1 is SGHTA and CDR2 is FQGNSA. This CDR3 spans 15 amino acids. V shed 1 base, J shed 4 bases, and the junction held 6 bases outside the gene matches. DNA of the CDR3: TGTGCCAGCAGCTTAGAGACAGGGGACGGATACGAGCAGTACTTC. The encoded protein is CASSLETGDGYEQYF.

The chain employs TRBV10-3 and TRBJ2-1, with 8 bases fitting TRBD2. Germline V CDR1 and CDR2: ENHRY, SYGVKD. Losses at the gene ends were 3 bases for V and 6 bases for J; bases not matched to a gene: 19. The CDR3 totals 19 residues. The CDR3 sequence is CAISDPQLRGLATGNEQFF. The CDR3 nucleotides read TGTGCCATCAGTGACCCCCAGTTGCGAGGACTAGCAACGGGCAATGAGCAGTTCTTC.

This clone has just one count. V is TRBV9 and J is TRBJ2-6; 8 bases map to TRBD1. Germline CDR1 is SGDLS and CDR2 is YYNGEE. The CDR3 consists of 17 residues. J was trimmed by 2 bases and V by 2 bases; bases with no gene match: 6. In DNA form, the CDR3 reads TGTGCCAGCAGCGTCCGACAGGGGTTGGCTGGGGCCAACGTCCTGACTTTC. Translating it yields CASSVRQGLAGANVLTF. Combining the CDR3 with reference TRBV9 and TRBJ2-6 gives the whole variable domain DSGVTQTPKHLITATGQRVTLRCSPRSGDLSVYWYQQSLDQGLQFLIQYYNGEERAKGNILERFSAQQFPDLHSELNLSSLELGDSALYFCASSVRQGLAGANVLTFGAGSRLTVL.

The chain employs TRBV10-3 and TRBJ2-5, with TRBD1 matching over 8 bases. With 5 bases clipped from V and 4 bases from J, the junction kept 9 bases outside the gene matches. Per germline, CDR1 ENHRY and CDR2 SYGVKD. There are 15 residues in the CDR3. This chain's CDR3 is CAISSRQGAGETQYF. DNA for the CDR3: TGTGCCATCAGTTCTCGCCAGGGGGCCGGAGAGACCCAGTACTTC.

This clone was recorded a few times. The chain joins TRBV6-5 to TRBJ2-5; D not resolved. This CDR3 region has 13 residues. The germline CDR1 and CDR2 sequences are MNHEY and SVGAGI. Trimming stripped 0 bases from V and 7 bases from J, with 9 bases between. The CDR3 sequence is CASSYSPAATQYF. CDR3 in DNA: TGTGCCAGCAGTTACTCCCCTGCGGCGACCCAGTACTTC.

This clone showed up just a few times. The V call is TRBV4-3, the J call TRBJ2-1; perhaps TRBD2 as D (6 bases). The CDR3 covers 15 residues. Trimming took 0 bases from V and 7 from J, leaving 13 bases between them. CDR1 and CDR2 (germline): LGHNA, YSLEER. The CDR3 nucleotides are TGCGCCAGCAGCCAAGATCAAGGGACTCGGAATGAGCAGTTCTTC. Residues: CASSQDQGTRNEQFF.

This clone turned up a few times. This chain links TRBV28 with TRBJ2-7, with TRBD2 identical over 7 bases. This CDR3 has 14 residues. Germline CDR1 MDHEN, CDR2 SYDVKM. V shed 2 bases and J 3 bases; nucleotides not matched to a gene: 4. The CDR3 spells CASSLSGAFYEQYF. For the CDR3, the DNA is TGTGCCAGCAGTTTAAGCGGGGCCTTCTACGAGCAGTACTTC.

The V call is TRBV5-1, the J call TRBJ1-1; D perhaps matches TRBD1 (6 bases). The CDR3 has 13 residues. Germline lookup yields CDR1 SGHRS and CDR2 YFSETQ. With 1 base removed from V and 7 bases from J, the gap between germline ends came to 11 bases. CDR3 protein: CASSLQGTNEAFF. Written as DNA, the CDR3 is TGCGCCAGCAGCTTGCAGGGGACAAATGAAGCTTTCTTT.

This CDR3 reads CASSQTRGGRALELFF. CDR3 bases: TGTGCCAGCAGCCAAACCCGGGGGGGGAGGGCTCTGGAGCTGTTTTTT. V gene TRBV4-2 combines with J gene TRBJ2-2; 8 bases are a match to TRBD2. In germline, CDR1 is LGHNA, CDR2 YNFKEQ. V gave up 2 bases and J gave up 10 bases; unmatched junction bases: 12. This CDR3 is 16 amino acids long.

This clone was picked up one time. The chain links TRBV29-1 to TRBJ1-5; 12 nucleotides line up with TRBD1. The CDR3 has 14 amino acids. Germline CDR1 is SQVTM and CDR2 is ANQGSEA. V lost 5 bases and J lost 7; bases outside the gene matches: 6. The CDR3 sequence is CSVRGQGARQPQHF. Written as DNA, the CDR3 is TGCAGCGTTAGGGGACAGGGGGCCCGGCAGCCCCAGCATTTT.

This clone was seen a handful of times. Here the CDR3 reads CASSLGQLSYEQYF. In DNA, the CDR3 is TGTGCCAGCAGCTTAGGACAGCTCTCCTACGAGCAGTACTTC. J is TRBJ2-7 and V is TRBV7-9, with TRBD1 as a possible D gene (5 bases). The germline CDR1 and CDR2 sequences are SEHNR and FQNEAQ (reference sequence). V shed 1 base and J shed 0 bases, with 7 bases lying between them. The CDR3 loop spans 14 amino acids.

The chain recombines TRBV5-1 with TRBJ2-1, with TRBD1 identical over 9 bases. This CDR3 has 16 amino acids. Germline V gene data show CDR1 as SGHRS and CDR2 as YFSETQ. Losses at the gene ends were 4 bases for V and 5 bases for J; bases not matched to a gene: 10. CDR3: CASSARDRATNNEQFF. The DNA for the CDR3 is TGCGCCAGCAGCGCCCGGGACAGGGCGACTAACAATGAGCAGTTCTTC.

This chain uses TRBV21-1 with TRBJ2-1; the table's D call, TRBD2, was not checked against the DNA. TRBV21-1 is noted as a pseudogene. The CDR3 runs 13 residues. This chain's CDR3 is CAPLVGRYNEQFF. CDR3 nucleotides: TGTGCCCCCCTGGTGGGGAGGTACAATGAGCAGTTCTTC.

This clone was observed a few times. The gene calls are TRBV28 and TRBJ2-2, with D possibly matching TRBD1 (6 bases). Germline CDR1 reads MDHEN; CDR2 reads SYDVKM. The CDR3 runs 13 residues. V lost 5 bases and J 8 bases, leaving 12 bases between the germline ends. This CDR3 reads CASSRGSGGELFF. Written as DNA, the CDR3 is TGTGCCAGCAGTAGGGGGAGTGGAGGGGAGCTGTTTTTT.

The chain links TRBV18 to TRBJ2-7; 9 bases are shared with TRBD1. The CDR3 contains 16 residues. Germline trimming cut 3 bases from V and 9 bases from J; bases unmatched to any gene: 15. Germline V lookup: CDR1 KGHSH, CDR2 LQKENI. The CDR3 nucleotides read TGTGCCAGCTCACCGGGACAGGGACTTACCCCCTCCGGGCAGTACTTC. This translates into CASSPGQGLTPSGQYF.

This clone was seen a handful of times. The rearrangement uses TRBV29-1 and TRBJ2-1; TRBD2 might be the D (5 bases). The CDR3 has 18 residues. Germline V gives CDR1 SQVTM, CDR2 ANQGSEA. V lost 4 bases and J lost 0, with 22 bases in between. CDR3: CSVVMGKGLTFSYNEQFF. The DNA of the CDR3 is TGCAGCGTTGTTATGGGCAAAGGACTGACTTTCTCCTACAATGAGCAGTTCTTC.

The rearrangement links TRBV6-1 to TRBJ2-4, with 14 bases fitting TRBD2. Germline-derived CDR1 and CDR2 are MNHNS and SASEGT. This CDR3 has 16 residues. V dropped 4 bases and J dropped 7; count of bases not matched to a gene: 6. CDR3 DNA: TGTGCCAGCAGTGGGGGGACTAGCGGGAGTCTCAACATTCAGTACTTC. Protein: CASSGGTSGSLNIQYF.

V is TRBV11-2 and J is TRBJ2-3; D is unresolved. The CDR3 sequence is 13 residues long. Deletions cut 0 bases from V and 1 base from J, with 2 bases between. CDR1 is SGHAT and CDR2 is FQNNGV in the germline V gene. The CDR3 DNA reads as TGTGCCAGCAGCTTAGACGGCACAGATACGCAGTATTTT. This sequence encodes CASSLDGTDTQYF.

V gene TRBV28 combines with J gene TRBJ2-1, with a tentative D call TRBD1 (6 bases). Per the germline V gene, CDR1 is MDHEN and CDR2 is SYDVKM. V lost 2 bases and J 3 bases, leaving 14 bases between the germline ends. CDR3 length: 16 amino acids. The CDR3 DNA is TGTGCCAGCAGTTTAAGGGGGTCGTGGTTCTACAATGAGCAGTTCTTC. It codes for CASSLRGSWFYNEQFF.

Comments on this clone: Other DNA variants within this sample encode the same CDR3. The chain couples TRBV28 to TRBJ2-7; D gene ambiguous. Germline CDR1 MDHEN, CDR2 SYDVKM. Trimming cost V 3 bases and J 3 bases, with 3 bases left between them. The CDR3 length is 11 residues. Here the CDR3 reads CASSLRYEQYF. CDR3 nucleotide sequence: TGTGCCAGCAGTTTGCGCTACGAGCAGTACTTC.

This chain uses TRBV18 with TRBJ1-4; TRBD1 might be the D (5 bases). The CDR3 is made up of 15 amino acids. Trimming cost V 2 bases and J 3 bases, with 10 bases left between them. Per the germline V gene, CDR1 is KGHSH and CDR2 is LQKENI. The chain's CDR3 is CASSPRATANEKLFF. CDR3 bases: TGTGCCAGCTCACCAAGGGCGACAGCTAATGAAAAACTGTTTTTT.

The CDR3 sequence is CASGFIAGLYNEQFF. The CDR3 nucleotides are TGTGCCAGCGGATTTATAGCGGGCCTCTACAATGAGCAGTTCTTC. The chain links TRBV4-2 to TRBJ2-1; 7 bases fit TRBD2. Trimming cost V 8 bases and J 3 bases; bases outside gene matches: 10. Germline lookup yields CDR1 LGHNA and CDR2 YNFKEQ. The CDR3 sequence is 15 residues long.